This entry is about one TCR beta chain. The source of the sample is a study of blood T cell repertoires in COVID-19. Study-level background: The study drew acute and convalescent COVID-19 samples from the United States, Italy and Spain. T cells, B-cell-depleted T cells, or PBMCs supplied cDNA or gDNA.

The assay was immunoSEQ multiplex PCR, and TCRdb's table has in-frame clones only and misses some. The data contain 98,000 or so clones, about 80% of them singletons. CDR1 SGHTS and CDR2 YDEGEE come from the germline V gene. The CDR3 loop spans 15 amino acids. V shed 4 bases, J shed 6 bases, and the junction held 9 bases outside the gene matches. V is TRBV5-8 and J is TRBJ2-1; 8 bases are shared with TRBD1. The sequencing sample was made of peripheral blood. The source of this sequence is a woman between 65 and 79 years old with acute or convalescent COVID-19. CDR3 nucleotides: TGTGCCAGCAGCCCGCAGCCGGACAGGGTCAATGAGCAGTTCTTC. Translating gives CASSPQPDRVNEQFF.